These 15 T cell receptor beta chains came from one sample sequenced in a study of blood T cell repertoires in COVID-19. Using immunoSEQ multiplex PCR, the repertoire was profiled, and TCRdb retains in-frame clones only, with some absent. The sample lists approximately 75,000 clones, 75% to 85% seen once, with 20% to 25% in the top ten. Sequenced sample: peripheral blood. These receptors all come from a woman aged 45 to 65 with acute or convalescent COVID-19.

This clone was observed a single time. The chain links TRBV7-8 to TRBJ1-4, with 8 bases that match TRBD1. Per germline, CDR1 SGHVS and CDR2 FQNEAQ. There are 18 residues in the CDR3. Trimming removed 1 base from V and 8 bases from J; junction bases left unmatched: 15. The CDR3 loop is CASSLGDRPLGLEEKLFF. CDR3 DNA sequence: TGTGCCAGCAGCTTAGGGGACAGGCCACTTGGGTTGGAGGAAAAACTGTTTTTT.

This chain uses TRBV5-4 with TRBJ2-1; 10 bases line up with TRBD1. The germline gives CDR1 SGHNT, CDR2 YYREEE (reference sequence). CDR3 length: 14 amino acids. V lost 0 bases to trimming and J lost 11 bases; unmatched junction nucleotides: 5. The CDR3 DNA is TGTGCCAGCAGCTTGGGGGACAGGGGTTCAAAGCAGTTCTTC. As protein: CASSLGDRGSKQFF.

This chain uses TRBV3-1 (or the pseudogene TRBV3-2) with TRBJ2-5, with D maybe TRBD1 (6 bases). Deletions cut 1 base from V and 4 bases from J, with 10 bases between. The CDR3 consists of 14 residues. CDR1 LGHDT and CDR2 YNNKEL come from the germline V gene (reference sequence). DNA of the CDR3: TGTGCCAGCAGCCAAGGGGGGCCGGGAGAGACCCAGTACTTC. It specifies CASSQGGPGETQYF.

The chain recombines TRBV28 with TRBJ1-5; 11 nucleotides align to TRBD1. Germline V gives CDR1 MDHEN, CDR2 SYDVKM. With V trimmed by 8 bases and J by 12 bases, 9 bases remained unmatched. The CDR3 spans 13 residues. As DNA, the CDR3 is TGTGCCAGCCGGGACAGGGGGTTTTCTCACCAGCATTTT. Translation gives CASRDRGFSHQHF.

This clone was picked up one time. The chain is built from TRBV20-1 and TRBJ2-1; TRBD1 agrees at 8 bases. Germline lookup yields CDR1 DFQATT and CDR2 SNEGSKA (reference sequence). Trimming removed 3 bases from V and 3 bases from J; junction bases left unmatched: 7. The CDR3 extends over 15 amino acids. CDR3 in amino acids: CSASLGQGNYNEQFF. Here the CDR3 DNA reads TGCAGTGCTAGTTTAGGACAGGGAAACTACAATGAGCAGTTCTTC.

In this sample, this clone turned up a few times. V is TRBV6-5 and J is TRBJ2-1, with unresolved D. CDR1 MNHEY and CDR2 SVGAGI come from the germline V gene. Trimming took off 7 bases at V and 3 bases at J, with 10 bases between the two ends. This CDR3 is built from 13 residues. Written as DNA, the CDR3 is TGTGCCAGCACGAGGAACATCTACAATGAGCAGTTCTTC. Its protein product is CASTRNIYNEQFF.

The rearrangement joins TRBV7-2 to TRBJ2-1, with D possibly matching TRBD1 (5 bases). The CDR3 contains 13 residues. Germline V lookup: CDR1 SGHTA, CDR2 FQGNSA. With 3 bases removed from V and 7 bases from J, the gap between germline ends came to 10 bases. CDR3 sequence: CASSFRGGNEQFF. CDR3 sequence (DNA): TGTGCCAGCAGCTTTAGGGGTGGTAATGAGCAGTTCTTC. The full variable domain, rest sourced from reference TRBV7-2 and TRBJ2-1, is GAGVSQSPSNKVTEKGKDVELRCDPISGHTALYWYRQSLGQGLEFLIYFQGNSAPDKSGLPSDRFSAERTGGSVSTLTIQRTQQEDSAVYLCASSFRGGNEQFFGPGTRLTVL.

V gene TRBV20-1 combines with J gene TRBJ2-7; D not resolved. The CDR3 runs 12 residues. V lost 3 bases and J lost 2, with 8 bases in between. Germline loops: CDR1 DFQATT, CDR2 SNEGSKA (reference sequence). CDR3 loop: CSASGETYEQYF. CDR3 bases: TGCAGTGCTAGTGGAGAGACCTACGAGCAGTACTTC.

The chain uses TRBV7-9 and TRBJ1-1; D uncertain. V was trimmed by 5 bases and J by 9 bases, leaving 7 bases between them. Germline CDR1 is SEHNR and CDR2 is FQNEAQ (reference sequence). There are 10 residues in the CDR3. The CDR3 sequence is CASSGEKAFF. Written as DNA, the CDR3 is TGTGCCAGCAGCGGGGAGAAAGCTTTCTTT.

The chain links TRBV5-6 to TRBJ2-3, with 9 bases lining up with TRBD2. V was clipped by 4 bases and J by 2 bases; unmatched bases: 8. The germline V gene has CDR1 SGHDT and CDR2 YYEEEE. The CDR3 contains 16 residues. CDR3 bases: TGTGCCAGCAGCCCCCAGGCGGGAGGGTCCACAGATACGCAGTATTTT. It yields the protein CASSPQAGGSTDTQYF.

This clone was recorded once. This chain connects TRBV2 to TRBJ2-1, with D maybe TRBD2 (6 bases). V shed 6 bases and J shed 10 bases, with 22 bases lying between them. This CDR3 has 15 residues. CDR1 is SNHLY, CDR2 FYNNEI, per germline. This chain's CDR3 is CASREDYLKAGEQFF. The CDR3 nucleotides are TGTGCCAGCAGAGAGGACTACCTCAAAGCAGGGGAGCAGTTCTTC.

The chain carries TRBV3-1 (or the pseudogene TRBV3-2) and TRBJ1-5; D not resolved. The V and J ends lost 2 bases and 5 bases respectively, with 7 bases between them. The CDR3 is 13 residues long. CDR1 is LGHDT and CDR2 is YNNKEL in the germline V gene (reference sequence). CDR3 in DNA: TGTGCCAGCAGCCAATCCCTAGATCAGCCCCAGCATTTT. Translating gives CASSQSLDQPQHF.

The chain recombines TRBV5-4 with TRBJ1-3; the match to TRBD1 covers 7 bases. Trimming at V came to 4 bases and at J to 4 bases, leaving 5 bases not matched to a gene. The CDR3 covers 14 residues. Per the germline V gene, CDR1 is SGHNT and CDR2 is YYREEE (reference sequence). CDR3 sequence (DNA): TGTGCCAGCAGCCCGGGACAGTTCGGAAACACCATATATTTT. It is translated as CASSPGQFGNTIYF.

This chain joins TRBV29-1 and TRBJ1-2; D ambiguous. V lost 3 bases and J 9 bases, leaving 8 bases between the germline ends. Looked up from germline, CDR1 is SQVTM and CDR2 is ANQGSEA. The CDR3 length is 10 residues. CDR3 amino acids: CSVEPESYTF. As DNA, the CDR3 is TGCAGCGTTGAGCCGGAGAGCTACACCTTC.

This chain uses TRBV7-2 with TRBJ2-3; TRBD2 agrees at 10 bases. Trimming removed 5 bases from V and 6 bases from J; junction bases left unmatched: 14. Germline CDR1 and CDR2: SGHTA and FQGNSA. The CDR3 has 17 amino acids. The CDR3 protein is CASSRSGGAPPSDTQYF. The CDR3 DNA reads as TGTGCCAGCAGCCGCAGCGGGGGGGCCCCCCCCTCTGATACGCAGTATTTT.